The sequence of this T cell receptor (beta chain) was determined in a study of T cells in Graves' hyperthyroidism and ophthalmopathy. Study-wide results and caveats: Blood also carried most thyroid clonotypes expanded above 0.001.

It was uncontrolled infection, other autoimmune disease, pregnancy or lactation that excluded patients. Clinical symptoms, serum thyroxine, TRAb, thyroid ultrasound and orbital computed tomography established diagnosis. This clonotype was detected ten times or more. Antigen unknown. TCR beta CDR3 region amplification was performed from RNA transcripts. The study used the HTBI primer set for a first-round RT-PCR of the TCR CDR3. A single record per CDR3 protein comes from TCRdb applying MiXCR to the multiplex PCR reads. The data show around 300,000 distinct CDR3 sequences, with roughly 14% seen just once and more than 7.5% held by the top ten. The germline CDR1 and CDR2 sequences are SGHAT and FQNNGV. The CDR3 has 13 residues. The V and J ends lost 5 bases and 4 bases respectively, with 9 bases between them.

The clonotype comes from a woman aged 25 to 39 with Graves' hyperthyroidism that later progressed to Graves' ophthalmopathy. V and J are TRBV11-2 and TRBJ1-5; tentative D call: TRBD1 (6 bases). The source material was blood. CDR3 DNA: TGTGCCAGCAGCCGGGGGGCTAATCAGCCCCAGCATTTT. Translated: CASSRGANQPQHF. The variable domain in full, with the rest retrieved from reference TRBV11-2 and TRBJ1-5, is EAGVAQSPRYKIIEKRQSVAFWCNPISGHATLYWYQQILGQGPKLLIQFQNNGVVDDSQLPKDRFSAERLKGVDSTLKIQPAKLEDSAVYLCASSRGANQPQHFGDGTRLSIL.